The 19 T cell receptor beta chains listed next were all sequenced from one sample in a study of blood T cells in healthy people across ages. A second 7 to 11 cycle PCR used barcoded and J-beta primers. One entry per CDR3 protein results from TCRdb running MiXCR on the 5' RACE reads. The sample lists around 800,000 distinct CDR3 sequences; about 55% were seen once. The source material was blood. All receptors derive from an elderly man in good health.

In this sample, this clonotype turned up a few times. CDR3 DNA: TGTGCCGTCGCAAAGGGGGACCAATTCTACGAGCAGTACTTC. It is translated as CAVAKGDQFYEQYF. V and J are TRBV28 and TRBJ2-7; tentative D call: TRBD1 (6 bases). Germline CDR1 is MDHEN and CDR2 is SYDVKM. This CDR3 contains 14 residues. Trimming pared 11 bases from V and 3 bases from J, leaving 20 bases between.

CDR3 DNA sequence: TGTGCCAGCAGCTACACTAGCTCCTCCTACGAGCAGTACTTC. Its protein product is CASSYTSSSYEQYF. The chain employs TRBV7-2 and TRBJ2-7, with D perhaps TRBD2 (6 bases). The CDR3 extends over 14 amino acids. The germline CDR1 and CDR2 sequences are SGHTA and FQGNSA. V was cut by 4 bases and J by 0 bases, with 10 bases left in between.

The chain joins TRBV6-5 to TRBJ2-7, with D maybe TRBD2 (6 bases). Germline CDR1 and CDR2: MNHEY and SVGAGI. The V end lost 6 bases, the J end lost 10 bases, and 16 bases lay between the germline ends. This CDR3 has 12 residues. As DNA, the CDR3 is TGTGCCAGCAGGGGCATGGAGGGGATCCAGTACTTC. This gives the protein CASRGMEGIQYF.

The chain employs TRBV5-1 and TRBJ2-1; D is perhaps TRBD2 (6 bases). This CDR3 contains 14 residues. V dropped 1 base and J dropped 6 bases, with 11 bases sitting between them. Germline V gene lookup returns CDR1 SGHRS and CDR2 YFSETQ. For the CDR3, the DNA is TGCGCCAGCAGCTTGCCGGCTAGCGTCAATGAGCAGTTCTTC. As protein: CASSLPASVNEQFF. Drawing the rest from reference TRBV5-1 and TRBJ2-1, the complete variable domain is KAGVTQTPRYLIKTRGQQVTLSCSPISGHRSVSWYQQTPGQGLQFLFEYFSETQRNKGNFPGRFSGRQFSNSRSEMNVSTLELGDSALYLCASSLPASVNEQFFGPGTRLTVL.

The rearrangement joins TRBV5-1 to TRBJ2-5; no reliable D call. The CDR3 has 14 amino acids. V gave up 0 bases and J gave up 5 bases, with 11 bases separating them. Germline V gives CDR1 SGHRS, CDR2 YFSETQ. The CDR3 coding sequence is TGCGCCAGCAGCTTGGCCACCGGATGGGAGACCCAGTACTTC. It translates to CASSLATGWETQYF.

In this sample, this clonotype turned up many times. The gene calls are TRBV5-1 and TRBJ2-5; no clear D. Per the germline V gene, CDR1 is SGHRS and CDR2 is YFSETQ. The V and J ends lost 1 base and 1 base respectively, with 5 bases between them. The CDR3 totals 13 residues. The CDR3 sequence is CASSLLSQETQYF. CDR3 nucleotide sequence: TGCGCCAGCAGCTTGCTTTCCCAAGAGACCCAGTACTTC. Full variable domain (outside the CDR3, taken from reference TRBV5-1 and TRBJ2-5): KAGVTQTPRYLIKTRGQQVTLSCSPISGHRSVSWYQQTPGQGLQFLFEYFSETQRNKGNFPGRFSGRQFSNSRSEMNVSTLELGDSALYLCASSLLSQETQYFGPGTRLLVL.

The sample holds a few counts of this clonotype. The chain joins TRBV7-9 to TRBJ1-2, with D perhaps matching TRBD1 (6 bases). The germline V gene has CDR1 SEHNR and CDR2 FQNEAQ (reference sequence). The ends were cut back, 5 bases at V and 4 bases at J, with 20 bases in the middle. There are 16 residues in the CDR3. The CDR3 nucleotides are TGTGCCAGCAGCCCGTCAGGGGCACTTTACCTCTATGGCTACACCTTC. As protein: CASSPSGALYLYGYTF. Full variable domain (outside the CDR3, taken from reference TRBV7-9 and TRBJ1-2): DTGVSQNPRHKITKRGQNVTFRCDPISEHNRLYWYRQTLGQGPEFLTYFQNEAQLEKSRLLSDRFSAERPKGSFSTLEIQRTEQGDSAMYLCASSPSGALYLYGYTFGSGTRLTVV.

This chain connects TRBV6-2 or TRBV6-3 to TRBJ2-5; 9 bases match TRBD1. Losses at the gene ends were 2 bases for V and 2 bases for J; bases not matched to a gene: 9. This CDR3 is 17 amino acids long. CDR1 MNHEY and CDR2 SVGEGT come from the germline V gene. CDR3 loop: CASSYPSGTGLQETQYF. CDR3 DNA sequence: TGTGCCAGCAGTTACCCCTCCGGGACAGGGTTACAAGAGACCCAGTACTTC.

The genes are TRBV11-2 and TRBJ2-7; D is ambiguous. The J call may be faulty, since TRBJ2-5 better matches the DNA end. CDR1 and CDR2 (germline): SGHAT, FQNNGV. The CDR3 runs 12 residues. The CDR3 region is CASSSSPETQYF. CDR3 in DNA: TGTGCCAGCAGCTCATCCCCGGAGACCCAGTACTTC.

There are a few counts of this clonotype. This chain uses TRBV11-1 with TRBJ2-4; 9 nucleotides align to TRBD2. Germline V gene lookup returns CDR1 SGHAT and CDR2 FQDESV (reference sequence). V lost 4 bases and J lost 4; bases outside the gene matches: 5. The CDR3 runs 15 residues. DNA of the CDR3: TGTGCCAGCAGCTCTAGCGGGACTCTAAAAAACATTCAGTACTTC. It is translated as CASSSSGTLKNIQYF.

Many counts were recorded for this clonotype. The rearrangement uses TRBV6-1 and TRBJ2-6; D remains ambiguous. Germline-derived CDR1 and CDR2 are MNHNS and SASEGT. The ends were cut back, 7 bases at V and 2 bases at J, with 9 bases in the middle. The length of the CDR3 is 14 residues. This CDR3 reads CASTSWTGANVLTF. The CDR3 DNA reads TGTGCCAGCACCTCCTGGACTGGGGCCAACGTCCTGACTTTC.

This clonotype was recorded a few times. The rearrangement joins TRBV28 to TRBJ1-2; D is uncertain. This CDR3 has 13 residues. V lost 5 bases, J lost 7 bases, and 14 bases lay in between. Germline V gene lookup returns CDR1 MDHEN and CDR2 SYDVKM. The chain's CDR3 is CASSPDGASGYTF. CDR3 coding DNA: TGTGCCAGCAGTCCCGACGGAGCGAGTGGCTACACCTTC.

J is TRBJ2-7 and V is TRBV28, with D perhaps assigned TRBD1 or TRBD2 (5 bases each). The CDR3 length is 12 residues. Per the germline V gene, CDR1 is MDHEN and CDR2 is SYDVKM. The V and J ends lost 5 bases and 6 bases respectively, with 11 bases between them. The CDR3 is CASSPSRGEQYF. The CDR3 nucleotides read TGTGCCAGCAGTCCCTCGAGGGGCGAGCAGTACTTC.

J is TRBJ2-4 and V is TRBV27; TRBD1 or TRBD2 may be the D gene (5 bases each). Trimming cost V 5 bases and J 15 bases, with 23 bases left between them. CDR3 length: 14 amino acids. Germline CDR1 and CDR2: MNHEY and SMNVEV (reference sequence). The CDR3 loop reads CASSLGTAGYPLYF. CDR3 nucleotide sequence: TGTGCCAGCAGTCTAGGGACGGCAGGGTACCCTCTGTACTTC.

The rearrangement joins TRBV9 to TRBJ2-7; D is possibly TRBD2 (6 bases). CDR1 is SGDLS, CDR2 YYNGEE, per germline. V gave up 4 bases and J gave up 0 bases, with 11 bases separating them. The CDR3 is 14 amino acids. The CDR3 region has the DNA TGTGCCAGCAGCCCCCAGCGGGTCTCCTACGAGCAGTACTTC. This gives the protein CASSPQRVSYEQYF.

The chain has TRBV12-3 or TRBV12-4 and TRBJ1-1; D is unresolved. Trimming removed 5 bases at V and 0 bases at J, with 7 bases between. This CDR3 has 13 residues. DNA for the CDR3: TGTGCCAGCAGTCTGGATCTGAACACTGAAGCTTTCTTT. Its translation: CASSLDLNTEAFF.

This clonotype was seen a few times. The chain recombines TRBV7-9 with TRBJ1-2; D call uncertain. The CDR3 extends over 14 amino acids. V shed 5 bases and J shed 4 bases, with 14 bases lying between them. CDR1 and CDR2 from the germline V gene are SEHNR and FQNEAQ (reference sequence). CDR3 amino acids: CASSAYAEGYGYTF. CDR3 bases: TGTGCCAGCAGCGCATACGCAGAGGGCTATGGCTACACCTTC.

The gene calls are TRBV7-9 and TRBJ2-1, with D possibly TRBD1 on 6 matching bases. The germline V and J ends were trimmed by 1 base and 3 bases, with 10 bases remaining between them. This CDR3 is built from 15 residues. The V gene's germline CDR1 is SEHNR and CDR2 FQNEAQ (reference sequence). The CDR3 loop reads CASSLEQGNYNEQFF. For the CDR3, the DNA is TGTGCCAGCAGCTTAGAACAGGGAAACTACAATGAGCAGTTCTTC. Complete variable domain (other parts from reference TRBV7-9 and TRBJ2-1): DTGVSQNPRHKITKRGQNVTFRCDPISEHNRLYWYRQTLGQGPEFLTYFQNEAQLEKSRLLSDRFSAERPKGSFSTLEIQRTEQGDSAMYLCASSLEQGNYNEQFFGPGTRLTVL.

This clonotype was observed a handful of times. This sequence joins TRBV7-2 and TRBJ2-5; a weak D match, TRBD2 (5 bases). Trimming took 11 bases from V and 3 from J, leaving 16 bases between them. Germline CDR1 reads SGHTA; CDR2 reads FQGNSA. The CDR3 spans 13 residues. This CDR3 is CAQAAGVKETQYF. CDR3 sequence (DNA): TGTGCCCAAGCCGCCGGGGTCAAAGAGACCCAGTACTTC.